This T cell receptor (beta chain) was captured in a study of response to subunit inactivated influenza vaccine. With 4 bases clipped from V and 0 bases from J, the junction kept 6 bases outside the gene matches. This CDR3 region has 15 residues. Germline assignment: CDR1 LGHNA and CDR2 YNFKEQ. Notes on this clonotype: Antigen unknown.

One entry per CDR3 protein results from TCRdb running MiXCR on the RT-PCR reads. This sample yields around 710,000 distinct CDR3 sequences, of which approximately 15% are seen a single time; around 7% belongs to the top ten. Broader study findings: Seasonal influenza vaccination, on each occasion, was suggested by the authors to recruit few new T cells.

This TCR was sampled from a man between 50 and 59 years old who received an inactivated influenza vaccine. The specimen comprised PBMCs from blood, sampled about 14 days before vaccination. The rearrangement joins TRBV4-2 to TRBJ2-7; the match to TRBD1 covers 7 bases. CDR3 loop: CASSPTGDSSYEQYF. For the CDR3, the DNA is TGTGCCAGCAGCCCCACTGGGGACAGCTCCTACGAGCAGTACTTC.